Sequencing of this T cell receptor beta chain was carried out in a study of T cell repertoires in cytomegalovirus infection (dated by TCRdb to between 2019 and 2020). Background on the whole study: Alongside well-studied HLA-B-restricted epitopes, the peptide stimulations were aimed at recently identified HLA-C-restricted CMV epitopes, whose presentation resists viral immunomodulation. Because public TCR beta signatures pointed to carriage of CMV infection together with the matching HLA type, the HLA type of each donor mattered for the analysis. The investigation overall reported the following: Cumulative frequency of public TCR beta family members discriminated carriers of CMV infection plus the relevant HLA type in this cohort and an independent 352-donor cohort. In the ex vivo response, HLA-C-restricted CMV-specific TCR beta clonotypes were dominant, and in two of eight donors the single most frequent clonotype came from this HLA-C-restricted group.

The instrument given in TCRdb is Illumina HiSeq 1500. TCRdb reworked the public reads: Q25 trimming with fastp, MiXCR clone assembly, productive beta chains retained. Merged by CDR3 protein, the rows form single entries marked with the most common genes and DNA. This sample gives approximately 300,000 distinct CDR3 sequences in total; 20% to 30% of them show up just once. About an eighth of the sample goes to the ten largest clones. This clonotype has a handful of counts. What antigen it recognizes has not been identified. No much larger clone is present one base from it, and per-base qualities are unavailable. Here V drops 5 bases and J drops 2 bases, and the junction holds 5 bases not matched to any gene. From the germline V gene, CDR1 is SGHVS and CDR2 is FNYEAQ. Including the terminal cysteine and phenylalanine, the CDR3 comprises 14 residues. Just CDR3 DNA is preserved here, 42 bases in frame from base 1.

The sample's treatment or condition label, in plain terms: in vitro stimulation with specific CMV peptide epitopes to enrich CMV-specific T cells. This clonotype was sampled from a human donor in good health (CMV status not recorded). Some clones in this sample may be carry-over from other donors' samples. The source was cultured PBMCs, collected from culture after CMV antigen stimulation. The V gene is TRBV7-6 and the J gene is TRBJ2-5; 7 central bases correspond to TRBD1. The base sequence is TGTGCCAGCAGCCCTCAGACAGGGCAAGAGACCCAGTACTTC. It is translated as CASSPQTGQETQYF.